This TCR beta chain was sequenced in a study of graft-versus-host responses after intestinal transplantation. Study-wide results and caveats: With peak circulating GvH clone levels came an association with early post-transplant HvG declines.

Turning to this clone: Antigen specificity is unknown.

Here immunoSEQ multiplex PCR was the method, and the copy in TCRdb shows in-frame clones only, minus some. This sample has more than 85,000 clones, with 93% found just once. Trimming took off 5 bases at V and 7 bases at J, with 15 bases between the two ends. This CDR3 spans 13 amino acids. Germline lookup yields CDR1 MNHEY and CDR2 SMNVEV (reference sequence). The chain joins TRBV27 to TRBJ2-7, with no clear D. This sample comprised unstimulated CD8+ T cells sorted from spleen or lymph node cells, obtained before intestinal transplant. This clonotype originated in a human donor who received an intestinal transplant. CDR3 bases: TGTGCCAGCAGTGCACCGACGGCCCGAGAGCAGTACTTC. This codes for CASSAPTAREQYF.